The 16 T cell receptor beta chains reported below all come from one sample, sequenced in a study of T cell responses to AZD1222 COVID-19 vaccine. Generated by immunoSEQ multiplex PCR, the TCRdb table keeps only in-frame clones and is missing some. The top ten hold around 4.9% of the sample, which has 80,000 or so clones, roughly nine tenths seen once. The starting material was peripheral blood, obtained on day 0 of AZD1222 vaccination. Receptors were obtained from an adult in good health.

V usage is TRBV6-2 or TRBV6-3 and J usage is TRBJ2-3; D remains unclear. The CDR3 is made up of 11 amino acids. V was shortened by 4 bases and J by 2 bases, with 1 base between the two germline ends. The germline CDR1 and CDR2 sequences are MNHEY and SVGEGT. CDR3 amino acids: CASSSTDTQYF. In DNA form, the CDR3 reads TGTGCCAGCAGTTCCACAGATACGCAGTATTTT.

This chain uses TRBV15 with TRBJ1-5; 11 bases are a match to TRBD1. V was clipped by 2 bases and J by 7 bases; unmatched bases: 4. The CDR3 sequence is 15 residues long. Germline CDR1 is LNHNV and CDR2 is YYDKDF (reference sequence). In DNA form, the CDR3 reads TGTGCCACCAGCAGACGGACAGGGGGCGACCAGCCCCAGCATTTT. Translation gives CATSRRTGGDQPQHF.

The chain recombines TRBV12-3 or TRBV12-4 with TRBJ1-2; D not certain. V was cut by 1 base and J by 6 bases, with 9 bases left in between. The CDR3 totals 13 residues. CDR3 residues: CASSLGTADGYTF. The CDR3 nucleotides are TGTGCCAGCAGTTTAGGTACAGCCGATGGCTACACCTTC.

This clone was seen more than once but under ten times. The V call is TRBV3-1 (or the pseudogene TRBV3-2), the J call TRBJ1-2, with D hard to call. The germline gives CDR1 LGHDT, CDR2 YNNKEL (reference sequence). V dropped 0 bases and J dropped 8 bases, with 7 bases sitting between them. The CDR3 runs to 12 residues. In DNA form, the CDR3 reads TGTGCCAGCAGCCAAGAGGATAGGGGCTACACCTTC. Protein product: CASSQEDRGYTF.

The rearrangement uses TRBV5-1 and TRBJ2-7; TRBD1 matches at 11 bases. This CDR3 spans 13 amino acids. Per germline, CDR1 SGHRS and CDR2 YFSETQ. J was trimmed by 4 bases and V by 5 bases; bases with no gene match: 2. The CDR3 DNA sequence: TGCGCCAGCAGGGGGACAGGGGGGTACGAGCAGTACTTC. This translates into CASRGTGGYEQYF.

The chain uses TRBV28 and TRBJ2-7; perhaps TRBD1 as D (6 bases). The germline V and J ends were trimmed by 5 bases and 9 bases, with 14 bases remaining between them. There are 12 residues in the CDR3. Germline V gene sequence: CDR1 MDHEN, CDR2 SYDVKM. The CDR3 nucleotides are TGTGCCAGCAGTCTACCGGGACAAGGGCAGTACTTC. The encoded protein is CASSLPGQGQYF.

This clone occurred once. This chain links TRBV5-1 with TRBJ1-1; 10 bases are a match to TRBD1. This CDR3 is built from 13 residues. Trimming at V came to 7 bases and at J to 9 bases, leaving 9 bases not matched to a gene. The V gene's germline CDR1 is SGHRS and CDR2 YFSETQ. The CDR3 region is CASSETGGAKAFF. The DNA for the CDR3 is TGCGCCAGCTCGGAGACAGGGGGCGCGAAAGCTTTCTTT.

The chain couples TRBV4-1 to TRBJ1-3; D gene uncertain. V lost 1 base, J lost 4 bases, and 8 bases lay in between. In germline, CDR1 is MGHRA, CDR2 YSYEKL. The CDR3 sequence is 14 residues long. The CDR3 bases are TGCGCCAGCAGCCAAGGACGACCCGGAAACACCATATATTTT. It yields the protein CASSQGRPGNTIYF.

CDR3 nucleotide sequence: TGTGCCAGCAGCCCCGACCTCGGGGGAAATTCACCCCTCCACTTT. It specifies CASSPDLGGNSPLHF. The J gene is TRBJ1-6, the V gene TRBV14; TRBD1 might be the D (5 bases). V was shortened by 4 bases and J by 7 bases, with 14 bases between the two germline ends. Germline V lookup: CDR1 SGHDN, CDR2 FVKESK. The CDR3 totals 15 residues.

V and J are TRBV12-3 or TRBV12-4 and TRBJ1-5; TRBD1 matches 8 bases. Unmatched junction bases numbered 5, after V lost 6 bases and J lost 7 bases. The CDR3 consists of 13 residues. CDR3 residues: CASSLDRGQPQHF. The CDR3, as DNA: TGTGCCAGCAGCCTCGACAGGGGACAGCCCCAGCATTTT.

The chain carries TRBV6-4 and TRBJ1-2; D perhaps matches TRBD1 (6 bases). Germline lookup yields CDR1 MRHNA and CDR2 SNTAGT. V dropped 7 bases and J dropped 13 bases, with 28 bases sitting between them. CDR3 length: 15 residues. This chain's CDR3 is CASTLCLRKGTRSTF. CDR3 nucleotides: TGTGCCAGCACCCTCTGCCTGAGAAAAGGGACAAGATCCACCTTC.

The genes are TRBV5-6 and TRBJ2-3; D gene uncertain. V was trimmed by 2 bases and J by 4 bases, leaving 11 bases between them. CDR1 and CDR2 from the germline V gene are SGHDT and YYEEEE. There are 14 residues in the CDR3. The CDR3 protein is CASSLAGDADTQYF. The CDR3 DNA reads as TGTGCCAGCAGCTTAGCTGGGGATGCAGATACGCAGTATTTT.

CDR3 sequence reads: CASSPEFLRDTMNTEAFF. CDR3 coding DNA: TGTGCCAGCAGCCCCGAATTTTTAAGGGACACCATGAACACTGAAGCTTTCTTT. The J gene is TRBJ1-1, the V gene TRBV13, with D possibly matching TRBD1 (6 bases). The CDR3 has 18 amino acids. Germline assignment: CDR1 PRHDT and CDR2 FYEKMQ (reference sequence). Between the trimmed V and J ends, which lost 5 bases and 0 bases, there was a span of 22 bases.

CDR3 nucleotides: TGTGCCAGCAGTGATGTCCGGGAGACTGAAGCTTTCTTT. Protein sequence: CASSDVRETEAFF. The chain carries TRBV2 and TRBJ1-1, with D uncertain. The CDR3 extends over 13 amino acids. The germline V and J ends were trimmed by 3 bases and 5 bases, with 10 bases remaining between them. CDR1 is SNHLY and CDR2 is FYNNEI in the germline V gene.

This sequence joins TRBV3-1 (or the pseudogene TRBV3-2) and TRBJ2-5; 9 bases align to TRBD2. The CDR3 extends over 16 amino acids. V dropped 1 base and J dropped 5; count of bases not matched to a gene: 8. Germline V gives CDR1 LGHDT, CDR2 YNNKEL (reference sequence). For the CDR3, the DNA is TGTGCCAGCAGCCAAGGGGCTAGCGGGGACATGGAGACCCAGTACTTC. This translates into CASSQGASGDMETQYF.

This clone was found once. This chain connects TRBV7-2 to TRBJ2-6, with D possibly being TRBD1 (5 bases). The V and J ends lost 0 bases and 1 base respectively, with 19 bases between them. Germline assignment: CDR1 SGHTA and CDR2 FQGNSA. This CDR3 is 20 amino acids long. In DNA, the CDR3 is TGTGCCAGCAGCTTAGCGAAAGTGGAAGGGGTTGGGTCTGGGGCCAACGTCCTGACTTTC. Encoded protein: CASSLAKVEGVGSGANVLTF. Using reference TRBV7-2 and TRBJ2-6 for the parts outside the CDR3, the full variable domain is GAGVSQSPSNKVTEKGKDVELRCDPISGHTALYWYRQSLGQGLEFLIYFQGNSAPDKSGLPSDRFSAERTGGSVSTLTIQRTQQEDSAVYLCASSLAKVEGVGSGANVLTFGAGSRLTVL.